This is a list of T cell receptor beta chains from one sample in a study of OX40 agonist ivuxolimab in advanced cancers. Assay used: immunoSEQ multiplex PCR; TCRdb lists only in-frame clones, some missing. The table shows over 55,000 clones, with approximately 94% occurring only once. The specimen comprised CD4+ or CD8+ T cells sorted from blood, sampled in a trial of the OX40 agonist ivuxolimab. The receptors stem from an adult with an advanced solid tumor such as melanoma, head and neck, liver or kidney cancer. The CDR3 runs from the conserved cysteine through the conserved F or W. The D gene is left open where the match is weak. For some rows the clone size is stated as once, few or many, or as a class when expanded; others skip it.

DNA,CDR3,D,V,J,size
TGTGCCAGCAGCTTACAAGTGCATCGAGGCTACACCTTC,CASSLQVHRGYTF,.,TRBV7-6,TRBJ1-2,.
TGTGCCAGCAGTTTAAGAGAGAGACAGACAGATACGCAGTATTTT,CASSLRERQTDTQYF,.,TRBV27,TRBJ2-3,.
TGTGCCAGCAGACCCGGGACAGGTTCTTACAATGAGCAGTTCTTC,CASRPGTGSYNEQFF,TRBD1,TRBV27,TRBJ2-1,.
TGTGCCAGCAGCCGCCCCCCGGGACACCGGTTTTACGAGCAGTACTTC,CASSRPPGHRFYEQYF,.,TRBV7-9,TRBJ2-7,.
TGTGCCACCAGCAGATCCAGGGACTCTGGGGCCAACGTCCTGACTTTC,CATSRSRDSGANVLTF,.,TRBV15,TRBJ2-6,.
TGTGCCAGCAGCTTAGCGGGGGCCGTAATCGAGCAGTACTTC,CASSLAGAVIEQYF,.,TRBV7-8,TRBJ2-7,.
TGCAGCGTTGCGTATCAGGGGTTAACGGACTATGGCTACACCTTC,CSVAYQGLTDYGYTF,.,TRBV29-1,TRBJ1-2,few
TGTGCTACTAACCGCAGGGTAGGCATGGAGGAGCAGTACTTC,CATNRRVGMEEQYF,.,TRBV19,TRBJ2-7,.
TGTGCCAGCAGCCCACTAGAGGGGGAGACCCAGTACTTC,CASSPLEGETQYF,.,TRBV13,TRBJ2-5,.
TGTGCCAGCAGCTTAGATCAGGGGGCGGTTGGCTACACCTTC,CASSLDQGAVGYTF,TRBD1,TRBV7-8,TRBJ1-2,.
TGCGCCAGCAGCTTGGCCGGGGGGACAGGGGGCCCAGATACGCAGTATTTT,CASSLAGGTGGPDTQYF,TRBD1,TRBV5-1,TRBJ2-3,.
TGTGCCTGGATGGGAGACCCCCTAGCCAAAAACATTCAGTACTTC,CAWMGDPLAKNIQYF,.,TRBV30,TRBJ2-4,.
TGCGCCAGCAGCCAAGATCCAGGGAGGGTGGAGGAAGCTTTCTTT,CASSQDPGRVEEAFF,.,TRBV4-1,TRBJ1-1,.
TGTGCCGGCGGGACAGTAGGATATGGCTACACCTTC,CAGGTVGYGYTF,TRBD1,TRBV10-3,TRBJ1-2,.
TGTGCCAGCAGCTTACAGGGTTACAATCAGCCCCAGCATTTT,CASSLQGYNQPQHF,.,TRBV5-4,TRBJ1-5,.
TGTGCCACCAGCAGAGTTACAGGGGAGAGGTCGGTGGGCTACACCTTC,CATSRVTGERSVGYTF,TRBD1,TRBV15,TRBJ1-2,.
TGTGCCAGCACAGGGCGAGATACGCAGTATTTT,CASTGRDTQYF,.,TRBV27,TRBJ2-3,.
TGTGCCAGCAGCCCGGATTCGGGGGGCTATGGCTACACCTTC,CASSPDSGGYGYTF,.,TRBV5-5,TRBJ1-2,.
TGTGCCAGCTGGGGACAGGGTTCCTACGAGCAGTACTTC,CASWGQGSYEQYF,TRBD1,TRBV2,TRBJ2-7,.
TGCGCCAGCAGTCGGCTCCCCTCTGGAAACACCATATATTTT,CASSRLPSGNTIYF,.,TRBV4-1,TRBJ1-3,.
TGTGCCAGCAGTTACTCGAGCGGATCCGAGCAGTACTTC,CASSYSSGSEQYF,.,TRBV6-5,TRBJ2-7,.
TGTGCCAGCAGCTTAGCGACAGGGGGCAGCGGGGAAAAACTGTTTTTT,CASSLATGGSGEKLFF,TRBD1,TRBV7-2,TRBJ1-4,.
TGTGCCAGTAGTTTCTCCGGCTTGAACACTGAAGCTTTCTTT,CASSFSGLNTEAFF,.,TRBV19,TRBJ1-1,.
TGTGCCAGTAGATCCGGGGCAGGATATAGCAATCAGCCCCAGCATTTT,CASRSGAGYSNQPQHF,.,TRBV19,TRBJ1-5,.